This TCR beta chain stems from a study of T cells after yellow fever vaccination. CDR3 length equals 15 residues. CDR1 and CDR2 (germline): MNHNS, SASEGT. The germline V and J ends were trimmed by 6 bases and 0 bases, with 14 bases remaining between them. Whole-study results and caveats: It was a weaker secondary response, yet one that peaked faster, at day 5 versus 15. The study noted that FACS-sorted repertoires could contain abundant clonotypes contaminating from the bulk population. Most primary-vaccination clones reappeared after the booster (approximately 95% CD4, around 88% CD8).

5'RACE template switching added a universal primer site and UMIs to TCR cDNA. One entry per CDR3 protein, called by TCRdb with MiXCR from the 5' RACE reads. The table has roughly 70,000 distinct CDR3 sequences, roughly 7.7% seen once. Comments on this clonotype: As yet, its antigen is unknown.

Sequencing was performed on CD8+ T cells sorted from PBMCs, taken on the day of the yellow fever booster vaccination. The origin of this receptor is a man aged 25-45 years who received the YFV17D yellow fever vaccine. This chain uses TRBV6-1 with TRBJ2-5; D is possibly TRBD2 (6 bases). CDR3 residues: CASSQGLNYQETQYF. DNA for the CDR3: TGTGCCAGCAGCCAGGGACTTAACTACCAAGAGACCCAGTACTTC.